This TCR beta chain was captured in a study of blood T cell repertoires in COVID-19. This clone was observed a single time. CDR1 is DFQATT and CDR2 is SNEGSKA in the germline V gene (reference sequence). The CDR3 has 14 residues. V was trimmed by 3 bases and J by 4 bases, leaving 12 bases between them. Produced via immunoSEQ multiplex PCR; TCRdb's table is partial and in-frame only. Among about 260,000 clones, 90% were seen once, and the ten largest hold 0.85% to 0.95%. Clinical history as reported by participants underpinned cohort assignment. The chain is built from TRBV20-1 and TRBJ2-2; TRBD1 might be the D (5 bases). Input material: PBMCs or T cells enriched from blood (not recorded which). The receptor comes from a man between 50 and 59 years old who had been exposed to COVID-19. Here the CDR3 DNA reads TGCAGTGCTAGTCGGAGAAGGGGCACCGGGGAGCTGTTTTTT. It translates to CSASRRRGTGELFF.